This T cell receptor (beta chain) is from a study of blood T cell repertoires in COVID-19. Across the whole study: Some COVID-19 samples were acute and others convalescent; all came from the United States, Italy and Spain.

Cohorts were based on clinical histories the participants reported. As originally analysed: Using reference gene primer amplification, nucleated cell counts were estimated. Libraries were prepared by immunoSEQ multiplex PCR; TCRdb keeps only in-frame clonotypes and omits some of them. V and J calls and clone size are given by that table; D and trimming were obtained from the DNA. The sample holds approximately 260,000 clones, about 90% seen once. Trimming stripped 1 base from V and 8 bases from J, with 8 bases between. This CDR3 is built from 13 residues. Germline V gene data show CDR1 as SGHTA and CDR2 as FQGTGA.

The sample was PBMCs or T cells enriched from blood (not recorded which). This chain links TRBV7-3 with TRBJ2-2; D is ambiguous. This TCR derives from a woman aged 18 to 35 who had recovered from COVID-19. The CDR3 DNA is TGTGCCAGCAGCTTAAATGCCGGGGGGGAGCTGTTTTTT. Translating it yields CASSLNAGGELFF.